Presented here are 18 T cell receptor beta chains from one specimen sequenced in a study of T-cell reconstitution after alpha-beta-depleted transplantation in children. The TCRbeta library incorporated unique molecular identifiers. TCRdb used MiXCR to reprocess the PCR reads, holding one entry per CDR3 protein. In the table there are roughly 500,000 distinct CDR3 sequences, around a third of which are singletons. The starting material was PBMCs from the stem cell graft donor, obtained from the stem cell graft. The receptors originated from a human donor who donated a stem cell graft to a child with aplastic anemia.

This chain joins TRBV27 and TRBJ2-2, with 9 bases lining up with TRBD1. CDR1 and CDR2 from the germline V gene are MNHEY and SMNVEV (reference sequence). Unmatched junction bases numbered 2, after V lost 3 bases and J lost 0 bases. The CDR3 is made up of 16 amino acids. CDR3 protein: CASSFTGGANTGELFF. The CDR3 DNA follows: TGTGCCAGCAGTTTCACAGGGGGCGCGAACACCGGGGAGCTGTTTTTT.

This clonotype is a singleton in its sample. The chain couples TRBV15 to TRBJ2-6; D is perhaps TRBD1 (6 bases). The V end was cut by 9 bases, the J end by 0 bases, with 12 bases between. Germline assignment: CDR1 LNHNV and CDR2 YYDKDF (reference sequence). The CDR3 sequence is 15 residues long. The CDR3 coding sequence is TGTGCCACTGGACAGCGCCTCTCTGGGGCCAACGTCCTGACTTTC. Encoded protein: CATGQRLSGANVLTF.

CDR3 sequence (DNA): TGTGCCAGCAGTTACTCCGTGTCCTCTATGAACACTGAAGCTTTCTTT. It yields the protein CASSYSVSSMNTEAFF. The chain couples TRBV6-2 or TRBV6-3 to TRBJ1-1; D remains unclear. The CDR3 sequence is 16 residues long. Germline V lookup: CDR1 MNHEY, CDR2 SVGEGT. Trimming removed 0 bases at V and 0 bases at J, with 11 bases between.

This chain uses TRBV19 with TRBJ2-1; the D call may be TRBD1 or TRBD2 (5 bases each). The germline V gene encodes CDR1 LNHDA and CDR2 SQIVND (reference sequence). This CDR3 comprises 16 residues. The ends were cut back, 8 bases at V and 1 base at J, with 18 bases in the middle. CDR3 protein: CASSAQGVRSYNEQFF. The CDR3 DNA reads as TGTGCCAGTTCAGCCCAGGGAGTTCGGTCCTACAATGAGCAGTTCTTC.

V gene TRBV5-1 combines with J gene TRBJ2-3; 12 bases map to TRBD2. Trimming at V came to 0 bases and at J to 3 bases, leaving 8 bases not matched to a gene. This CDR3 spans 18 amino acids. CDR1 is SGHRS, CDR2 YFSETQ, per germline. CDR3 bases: TGCGCCAGCAGCTTGGGACTAGCGGGAGTATCTTTTACAGATACGCAGTATTTT. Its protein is CASSLGLAGVSFTDTQYF.

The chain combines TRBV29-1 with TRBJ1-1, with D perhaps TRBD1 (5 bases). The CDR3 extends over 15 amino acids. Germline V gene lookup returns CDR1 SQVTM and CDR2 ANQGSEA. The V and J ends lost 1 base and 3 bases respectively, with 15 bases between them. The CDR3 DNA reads TGCAGCGTTGAAGTGTCAGGGCGGGAGGACACTGAAGCTTTCTTT. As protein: CSVEVSGREDTEAFF.

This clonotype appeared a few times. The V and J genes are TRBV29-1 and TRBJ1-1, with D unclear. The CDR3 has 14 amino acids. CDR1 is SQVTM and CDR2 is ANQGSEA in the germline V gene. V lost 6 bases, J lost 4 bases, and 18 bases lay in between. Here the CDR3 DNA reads TGCAGCGTCCTCCCCCGAGTTTCGGTCACTGAAGCTTTCTTT. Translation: CSVLPRVSVTEAFF.

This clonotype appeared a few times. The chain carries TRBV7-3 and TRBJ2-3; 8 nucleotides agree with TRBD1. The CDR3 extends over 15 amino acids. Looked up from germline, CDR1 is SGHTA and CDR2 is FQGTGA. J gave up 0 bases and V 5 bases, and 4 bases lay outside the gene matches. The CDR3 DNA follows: TGTGCCAGCAGCGGGACAGGATTTAGCACAGATACGCAGTATTTT. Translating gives CASSGTGFSTDTQYF.

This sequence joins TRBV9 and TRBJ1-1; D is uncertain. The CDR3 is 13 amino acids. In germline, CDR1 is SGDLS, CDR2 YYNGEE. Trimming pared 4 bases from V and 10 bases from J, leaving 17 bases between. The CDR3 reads CASSRMEVAPAFF. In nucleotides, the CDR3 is TGTGCCAGCAGCCGTATGGAGGTAGCCCCAGCTTTCTTT.

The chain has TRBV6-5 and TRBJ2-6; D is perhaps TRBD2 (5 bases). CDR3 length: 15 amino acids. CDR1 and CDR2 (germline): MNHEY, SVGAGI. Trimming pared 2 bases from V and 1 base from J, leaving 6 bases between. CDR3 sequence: CASSYEGSGANVLTF. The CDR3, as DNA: TGTGCCAGCAGTTACGAGGGATCTGGGGCCAACGTCCTGACTTTC.

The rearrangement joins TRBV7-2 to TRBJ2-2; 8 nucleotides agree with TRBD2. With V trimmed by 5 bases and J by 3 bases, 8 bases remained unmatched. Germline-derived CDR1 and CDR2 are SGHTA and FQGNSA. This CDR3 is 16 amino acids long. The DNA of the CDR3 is TGTGCCAGCAGCCCGGGCGTAGCGGGATACACCGGGGAGCTGTTTTTT. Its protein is CASSPGVAGYTGELFF.

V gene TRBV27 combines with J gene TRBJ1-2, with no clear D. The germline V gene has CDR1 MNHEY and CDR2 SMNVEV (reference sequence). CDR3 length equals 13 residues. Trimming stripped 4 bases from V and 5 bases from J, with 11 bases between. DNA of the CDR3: TGTGCCAGCAGTTCGACACGGAGATATGGCTACACCTTC. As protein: CASSSTRRYGYTF.

CDR3 region: CASSLPRGVSEAFF. The CDR3 region has the DNA TGTGCCAGCAGCCTTCCCCGAGGGGTTTCTGAAGCTTTCTTT. V gene TRBV7-2 combines with J gene TRBJ1-1; a possible D gene is TRBD1 (5 bases). V dropped 5 bases and J dropped 6 bases, with 16 bases sitting between them. Germline V gene sequence: CDR1 SGHTA, CDR2 FQGNSA. There are 14 residues in the CDR3.

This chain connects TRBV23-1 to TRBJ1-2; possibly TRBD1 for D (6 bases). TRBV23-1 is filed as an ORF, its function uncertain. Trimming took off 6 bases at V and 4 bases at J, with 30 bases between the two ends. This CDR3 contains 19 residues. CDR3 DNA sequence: TGCGCCAGCAGCCCAACCAAGAGACCTGCGACAGGAACATCCTATGGCTACACCTTC. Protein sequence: CASSPTKRPATGTSYGYTF.

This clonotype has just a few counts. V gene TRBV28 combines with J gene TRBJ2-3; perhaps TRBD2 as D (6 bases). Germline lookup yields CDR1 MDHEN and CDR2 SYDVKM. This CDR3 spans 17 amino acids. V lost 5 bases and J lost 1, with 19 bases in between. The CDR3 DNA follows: TGTGCCAGCAGTCCTCTTATGGCGACTAGAGGCACAGATACGCAGTATTTT. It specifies CASSPLMATRGTDTQYF.

CDR3 protein: CASSVAGEGNSPLHF. The DNA for the CDR3 is TGTGCCAGCAGCGTAGCGGGCGAAGGTAATTCACCCCTCCACTTT. The chain carries TRBV9 and TRBJ1-6; D is unclear. V was clipped by 0 bases and J by 6 bases, with 10 bases between them. Germline lookup yields CDR1 SGDLS and CDR2 YYNGEE. This CDR3 has 15 residues.

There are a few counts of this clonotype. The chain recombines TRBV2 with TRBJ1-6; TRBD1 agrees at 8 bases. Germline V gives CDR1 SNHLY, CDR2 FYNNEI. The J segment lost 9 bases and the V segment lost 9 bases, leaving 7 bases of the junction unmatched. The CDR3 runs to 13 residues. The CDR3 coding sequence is TGTGCCAGACAGGGGGAAAGTGGTTCACCCCTCCACTTT. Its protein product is CARQGESGSPLHF.

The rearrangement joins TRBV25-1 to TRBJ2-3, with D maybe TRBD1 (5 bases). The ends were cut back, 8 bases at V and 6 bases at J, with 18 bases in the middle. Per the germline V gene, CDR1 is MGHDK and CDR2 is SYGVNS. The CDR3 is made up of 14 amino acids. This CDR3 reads CASGEIQGADTQYF. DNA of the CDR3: TGTGCCAGCGGAGAGATACAAGGGGCTGATACGCAGTATTTT. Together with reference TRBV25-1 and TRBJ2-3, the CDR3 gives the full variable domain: EADIYQTPRYLVIGTGKKITLECSQTMGHDKMYWYQQDPGMELHLIHYSYGVNSTEKGDLSSESTVSRIRTEHFPLTLESARPSHTSQYLCASGEIQGADTQYFGPGTRLTVL.